The 20 T cell receptor beta chains reported below all come from one sample, sequenced in a study of breast tumors, draining lymph nodes, adjacent tissues. From the multiplex PCR reads, TCRdb called clonotypes with MiXCR, one entry per CDR3 protein. The data show fewer than 25,000 distinct CDR3 sequences, about 70% seen once. Material for sequencing was tumor-adjacent breast tissue. The receptors were sampled from a female donor with breast cancer. Some clones in this sample may be carry-over from other donors' samples.

The rearrangement uses TRBV7-6 and TRBJ2-5, with 7 bases fitting TRBD2. CDR1 and CDR2 (germline): SGHVS, FNYEAQ. V dropped 0 bases and J dropped 5; count of bases not matched to a gene: 0. This CDR3 is built from 13 residues. For the CDR3, the DNA is TGTGCCAGCAGCTTAGCGGGGGGGGAGACCCAGTACTTC. Protein: CASSLAGGETQYF.

The chain is built from TRBV19 and TRBJ2-3; 9 nucleotides agree with TRBD2. CDR1 and CDR2 from the germline V gene are LNHDA and SQIVND (reference sequence). The V segment lost 7 bases and the J segment 3 bases; nucleotides outside the gene matches: 11. This CDR3 comprises 16 residues. The CDR3 loop reads CASTKRGREGTDTQYF. For the CDR3, the DNA is TGTGCCAGTACTAAACGAGGGCGGGAGGGTACAGATACGCAGTATTTT.

The chain employs TRBV5-4 and TRBJ1-2; no definite D call. The V end was cut by 0 bases, the J end by 2 bases, with 8 bases between. Germline CDR1 SGHNT, CDR2 YYREEE (reference sequence). The CDR3 contains 14 residues. The DNA for the CDR3 is TGTGCCAGCAGCTTGGCCAACCAAAACTATGGCTACACCTTC. Its translation is CASSLANQNYGYTF.

The CDR3: CASSLNGNEKLFF. Written as DNA, the CDR3 is TGCGCCAGCAGCTTAAACGGCAATGAAAAACTGTTTTTT. The genes are TRBV5-1 and TRBJ1-4; D gene uncertain. In germline, CDR1 is SGHRS, CDR2 YFSETQ. This CDR3 region has 13 residues. Between the trimmed V and J ends, which lost 2 bases and 5 bases, there was a span of 7 bases.

This chain joins TRBV19 and TRBJ2-7, with TRBD1 matching over 7 bases. This CDR3 has 12 residues. From germline, CDR1 is LNHDA and CDR2 SQIVND (reference sequence). Trimming at V came to 7 bases and at J to 3 bases, leaving 3 bases not matched to a gene. Written as DNA, the CDR3 is TGTGCCAGTATGGGGACAGTCTACGAGCAGTACTTC. It is translated as CASMGTVYEQYF.

The rearrangement uses TRBV10-3 and TRBJ2-7, with D possibly being TRBD1 (6 bases). The CDR3 consists of 12 residues. Trimming removed 9 bases from V and 3 bases from J, with 12 bases in between. The germline V gene encodes CDR1 ENHRY and CDR2 SYGVKD. CDR3 DNA sequence: TGTGCCATTCGGACGGACAGCTACGAGCAGTACTTC. This encodes CAIRTDSYEQYF.

The rearrangement uses TRBV7-3 and TRBJ2-7, with 9 bases lining up with TRBD1. Germline-derived CDR1 and CDR2 are SGHTA and FQGTGA. V lost 6 bases and J lost 7; bases outside the gene matches: 13. The CDR3 loop spans 15 amino acids. This CDR3 reads CASRPNRGQAGEQYF. The CDR3 nucleotides are TGTGCCAGCAGGCCGAACAGGGGGCAGGCGGGAGAGCAGTACTTC. Full variable domain (missing parts from reference TRBV7-3 and TRBJ2-7): GAGVSQTPSNKVTEKGKYVELRCDPISGHTALYWYRQSLGQGPEFLIYFQGTGAADDSGLPNDRFFAVRPEGSVSTLKIQRTERGDSAVYLCASRPNRGQAGEQYFGPGTRLTVT.

The genes are TRBV2 and TRBJ2-7; 7 bases agree with TRBD2. Germline-derived CDR1 and CDR2 are SNHLY and FYNNEI. V shed 4 bases and J 7 bases; nucleotides not matched to a gene: 4. The CDR3 is 12 residues long. CDR3 amino acids: CASSVNGREQYF. The CDR3 nucleotides read TGTGCCAGCAGTGTAAACGGGAGGGAGCAGTACTTC.

V and J are TRBV7-8 and TRBJ2-6; either TRBD1 or TRBD2 may supply D (5 bases each). Germline-derived CDR1 and CDR2 are SGHVS and FQNEAQ. The CDR3 runs to 16 residues. V was cut by 6 bases and J by 0 bases, with 12 bases left in between. The CDR3 reads CASSETGPSGANVLTF. DNA of the CDR3: TGTGCCAGCAGTGAGACGGGGCCCTCTGGGGCCAACGTCCTGACTTTC.

The rearrangement uses TRBV29-1 and TRBJ2-3, with D unresolved. This CDR3 comprises 13 residues. The germline V gene has CDR1 SQVTM and CDR2 ANQGSEA. Trimming stripped 3 bases from V and 2 bases from J, with 9 bases between. CDR3: CSVEDVATDTQYF. The DNA for the CDR3 is TGCAGCGTTGAGGATGTCGCCACAGATACGCAGTATTTT.

The chain recombines TRBV19 with TRBJ2-3, with D perhaps being TRBD1 or TRBD2 (5 bases each). The CDR3 contains 13 residues. With 6 bases removed from V and 5 bases from J, the gap between germline ends came to 12 bases. Looked up from germline, CDR1 is LNHDA and CDR2 is SQIVND (reference sequence). The DNA for the CDR3 is TGTGCCAGTAGGGGAATTGGGGGAGATACGCAGTATTTT. Translating gives CASRGIGGDTQYF.

This clonotype was seen repeatedly, ten times or more. V and J are TRBV5-6 and TRBJ1-3, with no clear D. Trimming shortened V by 4 bases and J by 2 bases, and 13 bases separated the two germline ends. The CDR3 loop spans 15 amino acids. The germline CDR1 and CDR2 sequences are SGHDT and YYEEEE. This CDR3 reads CASSMEARAGNTIYF. The CDR3 DNA sequence: TGTGCCAGCAGCATGGAAGCGAGGGCTGGAAACACCATATATTTT.

This clonotype was picked up a small number of times. The chain's CDR3 is CASSYGNSYNEQFF. DNA of the CDR3: TGTGCCAGTAGTTACGGGAACTCCTACAATGAGCAGTTCTTC. The chain combines TRBV19 with TRBJ2-1; D is possibly TRBD2 (5 bases). The V end was cut by 5 bases, the J end by 0 bases, with 8 bases between. The CDR3 loop spans 14 amino acids. Per the germline V gene, CDR1 is LNHDA and CDR2 is SQIVND (reference sequence).

J is TRBJ1-6 and V is TRBV7-8; D not certain. This CDR3 has 13 amino acids. Trimming took off 1 base at V and 10 bases at J, with 8 bases between the two ends. The V gene's germline CDR1 is SGHVS and CDR2 FQNEAQ. DNA for the CDR3: TGTGCCAGCAGCTTAGTAAGGTCCTCACCCCTCCACTTT. Translation gives CASSLVRSSPLHF.

The chain uses TRBV28 and TRBJ2-2; 15 nucleotides match TRBD2. The CDR3 has 19 amino acids. Germline V CDR1 and CDR2: MDHEN, SYDVKM. Trimming removed 5 bases from V and 1 base from J; junction bases left unmatched: 8. The CDR3 here is CASSATWTSGRVNTGELFF. Here the CDR3 DNA reads TGTGCCAGCAGTGCCACCTGGACTAGCGGGAGGGTGAACACCGGGGAGCTGTTTTTT.

Sample share makes this clonotype medium-sized. J is TRBJ1-6 and V is TRBV27, with D uncertain. V was cut by 3 bases and J by 6 bases, with 3 bases left in between. The CDR3 extends over 12 amino acids. Germline CDR1 MNHEY, CDR2 SMNVEV (reference sequence). In nucleotides, the CDR3 is TGTGCCAGCAGTTTGAGTAATTCACCCCTCCACTTT. Translation gives CASSLSNSPLHF.

The chain is built from TRBV7-9 and TRBJ1-6; D gene ambiguous. Germline V gene sequence: CDR1 SEHNR, CDR2 FQNEAQ (reference sequence). Deletions cut 2 bases from V and 9 bases from J, with 8 bases between. This CDR3 is 13 amino acids long. The CDR3 loop reads CASSLQQSSPLHF. CDR3 bases: TGTGCCAGCAGCTTACAGCAGAGTTCACCCCTCCACTTT.

A single count supports this clonotype. The V gene is TRBV4-1, the J gene TRBJ2-7; D could derive from TRBD1 or TRBD2 (5 bases each). Germline V gives CDR1 MGHRA, CDR2 YSYEKL. V lost 0 bases to trimming and J lost 6 bases, with 12 bases between them. The CDR3 spans 14 residues. The CDR3 here is CASSQDRVRGEQYF. The DNA of the CDR3 is TGCGCCAGCAGCCAAGACAGGGTTCGGGGCGAGCAGTACTTC.

By sample fraction, this clonotype is medium-sized (0.01 to 0.1%). V and J are TRBV7-6 and TRBJ2-7; D may be TRBD2 (7 bases). Germline loops: CDR1 SGHVS, CDR2 FNYEAQ. The ends were cut back, 5 bases at V and 5 bases at J, with 19 bases in the middle. The CDR3 has 15 amino acids. CDR3 residues: CASSPIRGGVDEQYF. DNA for the CDR3: TGTGCCAGCAGCCCCATTAGGGGGGGAGTCGACGAGCAGTACTTC.

This clonotype was seen many times. The chain has TRBV11-3 and TRBJ2-7, with D unclear. The CDR3 covers 13 residues. Germline lookup yields CDR1 SGHNT and CDR2 YENEEA. The ends were cut back, 6 bases at V and 0 bases at J, with 9 bases in the middle. CDR3 region: CASSDGHSYEQYF. CDR3 coding DNA: TGTGCCAGCAGTGACGGCCACTCCTACGAGCAGTACTTC.